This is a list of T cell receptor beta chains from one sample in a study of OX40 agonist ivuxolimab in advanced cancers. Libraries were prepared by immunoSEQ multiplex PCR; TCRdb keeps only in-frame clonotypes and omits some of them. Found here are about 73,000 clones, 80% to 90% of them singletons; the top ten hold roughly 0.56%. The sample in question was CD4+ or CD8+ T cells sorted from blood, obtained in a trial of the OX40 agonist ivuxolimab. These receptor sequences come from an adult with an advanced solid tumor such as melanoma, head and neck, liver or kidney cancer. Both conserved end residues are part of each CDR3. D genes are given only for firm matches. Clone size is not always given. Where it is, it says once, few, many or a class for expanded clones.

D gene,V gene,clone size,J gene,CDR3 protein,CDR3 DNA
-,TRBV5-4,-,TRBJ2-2,CASNPGTGANTGELFF,TGTGCCAGCAACCCTGGAACGGGCGCGAACACCGGGGAGCTGTTTTTT
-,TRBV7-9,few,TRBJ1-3,CASSLALGSSGNTIYF,TGTGCCAGCAGCTTAGCCCTGGGGAGCTCTGGAAACACCATATATTTT
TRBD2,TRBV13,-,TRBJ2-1,CASSLTREVVDEQFF,TGTGCCAGCAGCTTAACGCGGGAGGTGGTCGATGAGCAGTTCTTC
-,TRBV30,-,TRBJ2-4,CALQREKNIQYF,TGTGCCCTCCAGAGGGAGAAAAACATTCAGTACTTC
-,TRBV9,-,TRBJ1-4,CASSVATPGYWGEKLFF,TGTGCCAGCAGCGTAGCTACCCCAGGGTATTGGGGTGAAAAACTGTTTTTT
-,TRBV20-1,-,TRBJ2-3,CSAMEDTQYF,TGCAGTGCTATGGAAGATACGCAGTATTTT
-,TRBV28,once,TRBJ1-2,CASSLQGFGYTF,TGTGCCAGCAGTTTACAGGGGTTCGGCTACACCTTC
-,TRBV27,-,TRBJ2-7,CASSLAGIDYEQYF,TGTGCCAGCAGTTTAGCTGGGATTGACTACGAGCAGTACTTC
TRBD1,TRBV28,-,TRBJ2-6,CASSLTGPSGANVLTF,TGTGCCAGCAGTTTGACAGGGCCCTCTGGGGCCAACGTCCTGACTTTC
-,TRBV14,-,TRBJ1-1,CASSTKLNTEAFF,TGTGCCAGCAGCACCAAGCTTAACACTGAAGCTTTCTTT
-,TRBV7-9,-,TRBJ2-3,CASSLAVQAADTQYF,TGTGCCAGCAGCTTAGCGGTACAGGCAGCAGATACGCAGTATTTT
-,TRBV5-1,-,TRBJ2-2,CASSLGASGELFF,TGCGCCAGCAGCTTGGGAGCGAGTGGGGAGCTGTTTTTT
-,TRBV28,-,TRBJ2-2,CASSIRLYTGELFF,TGTGCCAGCAGCATCCGACTGTACACCGGGGAGCTGTTTTTT
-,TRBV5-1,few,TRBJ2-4,CASSLGQSVYF,TGCGCCAGCAGCTTGGGACAGTCGGTATACTTC
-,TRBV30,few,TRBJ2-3,CAWSVGGSARDTQYF,TGTGCCTGGAGTGTAGGGGGTAGCGCCAGGGATACGCAGTATTTT
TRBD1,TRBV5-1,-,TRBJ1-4,CASSFTGGYGNEKLFF,TGCGCCAGCAGCTTCACAGGGGGGTATGGTAATGAAAAACTGTTTTTT
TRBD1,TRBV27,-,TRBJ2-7,CASSRKGQGWSHEQYF,TGTGCCAGCAGTAGAAAAGGACAGGGTTGGTCCCACGAGCAGTACTTC
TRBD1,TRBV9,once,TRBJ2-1,CASSMMTGGARNEQFF,TGTGCCAGCAGCATGATGACAGGGGGCGCTAGAAATGAGCAGTTCTTC
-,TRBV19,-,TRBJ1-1,CASSSAGGNTEAFF,TGTGCCAGTAGTTCCGCGGGGGGGAACACTGAAGCTTTCTTT
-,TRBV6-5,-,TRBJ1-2,CASSITESYGYTF,TGTGCCAGCAGTATCACAGAAAGCTATGGCTACACCTTC
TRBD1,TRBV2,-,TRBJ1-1,CASSLQGTEAFF,TGTGCCAGCAGTCTACAGGGGACTGAAGCTTTCTTT
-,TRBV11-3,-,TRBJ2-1,CASSLGGGPYNEQFF,TGTGCCAGCAGCTTAGGAGGGGGGCCCTACAATGAGCAGTTCTTC
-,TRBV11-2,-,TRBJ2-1,CASSLELAYEQFF,TGTGCCAGCAGCTTAGAACTAGCCTATGAGCAGTTCTTC
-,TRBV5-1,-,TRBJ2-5,CASSLSRTVQETQYF,TGCGCCAGCAGCTTGTCCCGGACGGTCCAAGAGACCCAGTACTTC
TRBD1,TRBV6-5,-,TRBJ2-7,CASSQNRQGAREQYF,TGTGCCAGCAGCCAGAACAGACAGGGGGCGCGGGAGCAGTACTTC
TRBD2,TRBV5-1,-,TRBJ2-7,CASKTSGPSYEQYF,TGCGCCAGCAAGACTAGCGGTCCTTCCTACGAGCAGTACTTC
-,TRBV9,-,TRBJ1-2,CASSVGTFALYGYTF,TGTGCCAGCAGCGTAGGGACCTTTGCCCTCTATGGCTACACCTTC
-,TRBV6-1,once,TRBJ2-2,CASSEAALGGGELFF,TGTGCCAGCAGTGAAGCGGCCCTCGGCGGCGGGGAGCTGTTTTTT
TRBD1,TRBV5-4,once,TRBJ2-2,CASRPQGANTGELFF,TGTGCCAGCAGGCCCCAGGGGGCGAACACCGGGGAGCTGTTTTTT
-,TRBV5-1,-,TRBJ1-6,CASSLDNSPLHF,TGCGCCAGCAGCTTGGATAATTCACCCCTCCACTTT
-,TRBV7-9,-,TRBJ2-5,CASSFGETQYF,TGTGCCAGCAGCTTTGGGGAGACCCAGTACTTC